The clone carrying this TCR beta chain came up a few times. Original handling: Nucleated cell number was recorded as an estimate derived from reference gene primer amplification. Some clones are missing from TCRdb's copy, which holds only in-frame ones; the method was immunoSEQ multiplex PCR. V, J and clone size derive from that table, while D and trimming were established from the DNA sequence. This table has 150,000 to 200,000 clones, 80% to 85% appearing once. This record belongs to a study of blood T cell repertoires in COVID-19. For the study at large: The United States, Italy and Spain provided the acute and convalescent COVID-19 samples. Sources were T cells, B-cell-depleted T cells, or PBMCs; the material itself was cDNA or gDNA.

Sample: peripheral blood. The sequence was collected from an elderly woman with COVID-19, enrolled during active disease.

Here the CDR3 DNA reads TGTGCCACCAGTGATTTAGAGGGGGACCAAGAGACCCAGTACTTC. Translation: CATSDLEGDQETQYF. The rearrangement joins TRBV24-1 to TRBJ2-5; D is possibly TRBD1 (6 bases). Germline CDR1 is KGHDR and CDR2 is SFDVKD. V was pared by 1 base and J by 0 bases, with 8 bases between. The CDR3 is 15 residues long.